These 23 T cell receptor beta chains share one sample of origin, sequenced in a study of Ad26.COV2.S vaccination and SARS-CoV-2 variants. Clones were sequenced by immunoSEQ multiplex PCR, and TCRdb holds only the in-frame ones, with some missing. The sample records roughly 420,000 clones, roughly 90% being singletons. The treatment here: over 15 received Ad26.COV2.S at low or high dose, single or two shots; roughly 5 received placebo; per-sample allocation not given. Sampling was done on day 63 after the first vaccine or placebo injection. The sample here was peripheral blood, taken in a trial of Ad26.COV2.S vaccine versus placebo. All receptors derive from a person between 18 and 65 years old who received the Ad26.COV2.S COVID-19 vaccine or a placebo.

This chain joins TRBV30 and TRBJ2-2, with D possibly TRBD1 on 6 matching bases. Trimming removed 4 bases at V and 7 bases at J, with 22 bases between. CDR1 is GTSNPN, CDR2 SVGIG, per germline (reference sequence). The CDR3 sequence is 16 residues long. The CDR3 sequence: CAWTLGYREIGGELFF. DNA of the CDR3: TGTGCCTGGACTTTGGGGTACAGGGAAATAGGCGGGGAGCTGTTTTTT.

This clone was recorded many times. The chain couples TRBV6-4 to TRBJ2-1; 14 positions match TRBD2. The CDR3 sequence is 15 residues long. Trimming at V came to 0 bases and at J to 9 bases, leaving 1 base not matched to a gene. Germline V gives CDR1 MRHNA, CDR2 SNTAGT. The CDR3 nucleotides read TGTGCCAGCAGTGACTCGACTAGCGGGGGGGCTGAGCAGTTCTTC. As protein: CASSDSTSGGAEQFF.

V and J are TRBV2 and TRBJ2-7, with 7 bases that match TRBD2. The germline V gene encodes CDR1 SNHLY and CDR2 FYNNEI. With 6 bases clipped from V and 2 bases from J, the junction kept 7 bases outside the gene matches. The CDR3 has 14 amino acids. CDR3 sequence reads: CASSLTSEPYEQYF. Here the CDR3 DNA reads TGTGCCAGCAGCCTCACTAGCGAACCCTACGAGCAGTACTTC.

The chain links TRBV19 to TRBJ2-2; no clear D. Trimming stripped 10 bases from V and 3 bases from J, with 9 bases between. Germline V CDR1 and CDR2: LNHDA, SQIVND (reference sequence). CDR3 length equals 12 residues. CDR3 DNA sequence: TGTGCCACTGATACCTACACCGGGGAGCTGTTTTTT. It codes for CATDTYTGELFF.

CDR3 loop: CAISGQTLSYEQYF. The CDR3 DNA reads TGTGCCATCAGTGGTCAGACCCTCTCCTACGAGCAGTACTTC. This chain uses TRBV10-3 with TRBJ2-7; unclear D gene. V was trimmed by 4 bases and J by 0 bases, leaving 10 bases between them. Germline CDR1 and CDR2: ENHRY and SYGVKD. The CDR3 runs 14 residues.

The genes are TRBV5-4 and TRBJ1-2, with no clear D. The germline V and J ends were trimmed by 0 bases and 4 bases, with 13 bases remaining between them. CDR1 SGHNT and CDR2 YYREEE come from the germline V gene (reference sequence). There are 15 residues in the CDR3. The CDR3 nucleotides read TGTGCCAGCAGCTTGGCGATAGCCGGGTTCTATGGCTACACCTTC. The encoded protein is CASSLAIAGFYGYTF.

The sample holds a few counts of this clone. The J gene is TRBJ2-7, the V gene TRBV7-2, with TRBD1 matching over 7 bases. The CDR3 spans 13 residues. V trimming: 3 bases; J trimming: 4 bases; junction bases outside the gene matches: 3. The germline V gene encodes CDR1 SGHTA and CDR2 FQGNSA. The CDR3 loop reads CASSLDRFYEQYF. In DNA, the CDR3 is TGTGCCAGCAGCTTGGACAGGTTTTACGAGCAGTACTTC.

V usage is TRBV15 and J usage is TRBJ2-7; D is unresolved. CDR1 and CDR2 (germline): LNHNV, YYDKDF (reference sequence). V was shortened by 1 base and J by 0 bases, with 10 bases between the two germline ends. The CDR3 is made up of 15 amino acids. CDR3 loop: CATSRATESSYEQYF. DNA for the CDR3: TGTGCCACCAGCAGAGCAACAGAGAGCTCCTACGAGCAGTACTTC.

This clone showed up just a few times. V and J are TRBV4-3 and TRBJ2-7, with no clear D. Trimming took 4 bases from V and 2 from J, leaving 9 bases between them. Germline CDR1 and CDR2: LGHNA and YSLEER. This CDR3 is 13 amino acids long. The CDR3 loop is CASSRTTPYEQYF. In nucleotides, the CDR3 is TGCGCCAGCAGCCGAACGACCCCCTACGAGCAGTACTTC.

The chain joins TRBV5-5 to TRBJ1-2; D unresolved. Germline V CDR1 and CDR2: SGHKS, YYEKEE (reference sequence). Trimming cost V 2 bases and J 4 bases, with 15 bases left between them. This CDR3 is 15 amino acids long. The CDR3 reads CASSFVPESVYGYTF. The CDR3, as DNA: TGTGCCAGCAGCTTTGTCCCCGAGTCCGTCTATGGCTACACCTTC.

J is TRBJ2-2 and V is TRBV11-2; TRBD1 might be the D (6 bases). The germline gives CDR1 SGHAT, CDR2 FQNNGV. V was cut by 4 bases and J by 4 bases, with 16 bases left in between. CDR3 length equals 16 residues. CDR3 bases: TGTGCCAGCAGCTCCCCCCTGGGGACAAGCACCGGGGAGCTGTTTTTT. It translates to CASSSPLGTSTGELFF.

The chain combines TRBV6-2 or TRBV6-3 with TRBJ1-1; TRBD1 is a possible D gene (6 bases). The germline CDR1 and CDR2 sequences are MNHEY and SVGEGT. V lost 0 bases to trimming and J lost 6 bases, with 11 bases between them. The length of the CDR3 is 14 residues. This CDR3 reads CASSYSFGTSEAFF. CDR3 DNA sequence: TGTGCCAGCAGTTACTCTTTCGGGACATCTGAAGCTTTCTTT.

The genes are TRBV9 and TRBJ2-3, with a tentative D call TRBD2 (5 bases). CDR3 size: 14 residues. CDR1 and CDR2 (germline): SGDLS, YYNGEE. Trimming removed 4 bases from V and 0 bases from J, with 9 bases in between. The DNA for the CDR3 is TGTGCCAGCAGCACCGGGGTTAGCACAGATACGCAGTATTTT. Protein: CASSTGVSTDTQYF.

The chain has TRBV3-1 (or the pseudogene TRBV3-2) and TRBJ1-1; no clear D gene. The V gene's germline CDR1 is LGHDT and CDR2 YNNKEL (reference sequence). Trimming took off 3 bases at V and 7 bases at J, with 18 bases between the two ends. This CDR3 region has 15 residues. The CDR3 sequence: CASSQERMRFGEAFF. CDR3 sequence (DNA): TGTGCCAGCAGCCAGGAAAGAATGAGGTTTGGTGAAGCTTTCTTT.

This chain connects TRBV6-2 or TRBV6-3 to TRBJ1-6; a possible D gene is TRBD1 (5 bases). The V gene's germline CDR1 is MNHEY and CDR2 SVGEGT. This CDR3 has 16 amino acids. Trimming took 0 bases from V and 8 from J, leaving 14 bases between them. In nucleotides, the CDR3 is TGTGCCAGCAGTTACTCGCCCGCAGGGAGGGATTCACCCCTCCACTTT. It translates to CASSYSPAGRDSPLHF.

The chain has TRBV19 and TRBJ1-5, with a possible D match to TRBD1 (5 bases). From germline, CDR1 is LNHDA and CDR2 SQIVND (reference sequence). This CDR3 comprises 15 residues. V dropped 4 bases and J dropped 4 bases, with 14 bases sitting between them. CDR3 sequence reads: CASSRRDELNQPQHF. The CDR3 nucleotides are TGTGCCAGTAGTAGACGGGACGAACTAAATCAGCCCCAGCATTTT.

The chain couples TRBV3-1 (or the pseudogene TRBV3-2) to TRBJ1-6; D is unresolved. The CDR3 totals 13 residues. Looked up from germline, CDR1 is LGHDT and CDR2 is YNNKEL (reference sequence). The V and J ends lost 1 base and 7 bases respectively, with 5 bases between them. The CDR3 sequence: CASSQVGNSPLHF. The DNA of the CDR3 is TGTGCCAGCAGCCAAGTAGGAAATTCACCCCTCCACTTT.

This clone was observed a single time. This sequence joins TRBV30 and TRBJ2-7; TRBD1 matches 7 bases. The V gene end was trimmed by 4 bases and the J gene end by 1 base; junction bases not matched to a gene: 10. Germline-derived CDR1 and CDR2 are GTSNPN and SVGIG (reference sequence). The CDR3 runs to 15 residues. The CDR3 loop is CAWNRPGQLSYEQYF. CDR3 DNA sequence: TGTGCCTGGAACCGACCGGGACAGCTATCCTACGAGCAGTACTTC. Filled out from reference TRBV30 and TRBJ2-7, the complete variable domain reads SQTIHQWPATLVQPVGSPLSLECTVEGTSNPNLYWYRQAAGRGLQLLFYSVGIGQISSEVPQNLSASRPQDRQFILSSKKLLLSDSGFYLCAWNRPGQLSYEQYFGPGTRLTVT.

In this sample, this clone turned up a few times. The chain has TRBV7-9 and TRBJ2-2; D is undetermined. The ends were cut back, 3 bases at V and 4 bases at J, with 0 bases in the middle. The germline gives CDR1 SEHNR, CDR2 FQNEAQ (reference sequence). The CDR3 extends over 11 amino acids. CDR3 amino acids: CASSFTGELFF. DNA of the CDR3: TGTGCCAGCAGCTTCACCGGGGAGCTGTTTTTT.

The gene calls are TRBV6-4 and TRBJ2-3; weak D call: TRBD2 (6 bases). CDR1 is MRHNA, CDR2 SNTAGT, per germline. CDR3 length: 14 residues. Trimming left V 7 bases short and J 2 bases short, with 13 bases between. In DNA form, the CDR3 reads TGTGCCAGCAAGGAGGGTTGGGCCACAGATACGCAGTATTTT. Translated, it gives CASKEGWATDTQYF.

The CDR3 coding sequence is TGTGCCAGCAGTTACTCCCGGGGAGGGGGCGATGAGCAGTTCTTC. It specifies CASSYSRGGGDEQFF. The chain is built from TRBV6-6 and TRBJ2-1, with D tentatively TRBD1 or TRBD2 (7 bases each). The CDR3 is made up of 15 amino acids. Germline CDR1 reads MNHNY; CDR2 reads SVGAGI (reference sequence). Trimming shortened V by 0 bases and J by 8 bases, and 14 bases separated the two germline ends.

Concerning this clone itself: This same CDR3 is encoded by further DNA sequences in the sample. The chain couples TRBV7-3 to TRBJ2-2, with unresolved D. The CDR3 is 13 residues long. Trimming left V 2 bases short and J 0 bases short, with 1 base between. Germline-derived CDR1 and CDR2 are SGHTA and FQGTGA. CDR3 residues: CASSLSNTGELFF. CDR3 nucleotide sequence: TGTGCCAGCAGCTTATCGAACACCGGGGAGCTGTTTTTT.

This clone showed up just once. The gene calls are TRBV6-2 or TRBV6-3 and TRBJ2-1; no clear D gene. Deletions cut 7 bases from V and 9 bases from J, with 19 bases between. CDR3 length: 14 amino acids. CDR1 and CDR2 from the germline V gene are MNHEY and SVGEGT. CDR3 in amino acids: CASTPGYRAIEQFF. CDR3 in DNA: TGTGCCAGCACCCCGGGCTACCGGGCCATTGAGCAGTTCTTC.